This T cell receptor (beta chain) emerged from a study of blood T cell repertoires in COVID-19. This CDR3 region has 12 residues. V was pared by 4 bases and J by 7 bases, with 7 bases between. Germline values: CDR1 LNHDA, CDR2 SQIVND (reference sequence). Generated by immunoSEQ multiplex PCR, the TCRdb table keeps only in-frame clones and is missing some. The profile shows 80,000 to 100,000 clones, 90% to 95% of them singletons. Sample: peripheral blood. This TCR derives from a human donor with active COVID-19. The donor label of this sample is uncertain. This chain uses TRBV19 with TRBJ2-2; D perhaps matches TRBD1 (6 bases). CDR3 in amino acids: CASSRQVGELFF. CDR3 bases: TGTGCCAGTAGTAGACAGGTCGGGGAGCTGTTTTTT.